What follows are 26 T cell receptor beta chains derived from one specimen sequenced in a study of CD8+ T cells in alopecia areata. Extracted from the samples, RNA was reverse transcribed into cDNA to serve as the sequencing template. Only in-frame clones appear in the TCRdb table, and some are missing; sequencing was by immunoSEQ multiplex PCR. This repertoire shows approximately 210,000 clones, 64% found once; its top ten account for roughly 4.2%. This sample's treatment: oral pan-JAK inhibitor, 5-10 mg twice daily. Sequencing used CD4+ T cells sorted from blood, obtained at week 4, from a patient treated with tofacitinib. The source of these receptors is a human donor with alopecia areata.

The chain couples TRBV27 to TRBJ1-1; no firm D call. CDR1 and CDR2 from the germline V gene are MNHEY and SMNVEV (reference sequence). Trimming left V 6 bases short and J 1 base short, with 12 bases between. The CDR3 has 14 residues. The CDR3 loop reads CASRVSLANTEAFF. The CDR3 nucleotides read TGTGCCAGCAGGGTCAGTTTAGCGAACACTGAAGCTTTCTTT.

The J gene is TRBJ2-7, the V gene TRBV29-1; a weak D match, TRBD2 (6 bases). Germline V CDR1 and CDR2: SQVTM, ANQGSEA. V dropped 4 bases and J dropped 0 bases, with 16 bases sitting between them. This CDR3 region has 15 residues. CDR3 nucleotides: TGCAGCGTTGTTTTGGGGGGACTCAGCTCCTACGAGCAGTACTTC. Its translation: CSVVLGGLSSYEQYF.

The chain joins TRBV7-9 to TRBJ1-5; weak D call: TRBD1 (5 bases). Between the trimmed V and J ends, which lost 4 bases and 1 base, there was a span of 5 bases. The CDR3 runs 13 residues. Germline V gene sequence: CDR1 SEHNR, CDR2 FQNEAQ (reference sequence). The CDR3 nucleotides read TGTGCCAGCAGCTGGGACAGCAATCAGCCCCAGCATTTT. This gives the protein CASSWDSNQPQHF.

This clone was counted a few times. V usage is TRBV10-3 and J usage is TRBJ2-7, with D possibly being TRBD2 (5 bases). The CDR3 is 15 residues long. CDR1 and CDR2 (germline): ENHRY, SYGVKD. The germline V and J ends were trimmed by 0 bases and 0 bases, with 9 bases remaining between them. The CDR3: CAISESAGSSYEQYF. The CDR3 DNA sequence: TGTGCCATCAGTGAGTCGGCGGGCAGCTCCTACGAGCAGTACTTC.

The chain recombines TRBV4-2 with TRBJ1-4, with D unresolved. The CDR3 length is 15 residues. Germline V lookup: CDR1 LGHNA, CDR2 YNFKEQ. The ends were cut back, 1 base at V and 8 bases at J, with 14 bases in the middle. CDR3 residues: CASSQGEGSGEKLFF. In DNA, the CDR3 is TGTGCCAGCAGCCAAGGCGAGGGATCTGGGGAAAAACTGTTTTTT.

This sequence joins TRBV5-6 and TRBJ1-5; 8 nucleotides agree with TRBD1. Germline values: CDR1 SGHDT, CDR2 YYEEEE. Trimming at V came to 3 bases and at J to 3 bases, leaving 5 bases not matched to a gene. The CDR3 totals 15 residues. The CDR3 loop reads CASSSSTGDNQPQHF. The CDR3 DNA sequence: TGTGCCAGCAGCTCATCGACAGGGGACAATCAGCCCCAGCATTTT.

The V and J genes are TRBV5-6 and TRBJ1-3, with unresolved D. The length of the CDR3 is 13 residues. V lost 6 bases and J 0 bases, leaving 7 bases between the germline ends. Germline V CDR1 and CDR2: SGHDT, YYEEEE. The CDR3 DNA follows: TGTGCCAGCAAACAGAGCTCTGGAAACACCATATATTTT. Protein: CASKQSSGNTIYF.

CDR3 protein: CASRLSSGNNEQYF. The CDR3 DNA is TGCGCCAGCAGGTTGTCTAGCGGGAACAACGAGCAGTACTTC. The rearrangement links TRBV10-2 to TRBJ2-7; TRBD2 matches 9 bases. The CDR3 covers 14 residues. V trimming: 6 bases; J trimming: 5 bases; junction bases outside the gene matches: 8. Germline CDR1 is WSHSY and CDR2 is SAAADI.

V usage is TRBV5-4 and J usage is TRBJ1-1, with 12 bases identical to TRBD1. This CDR3 region has 16 residues. Looked up from germline, CDR1 is SGHNT and CDR2 is YYREEE (reference sequence). Trimming at V came to 4 bases and at J to 6 bases, leaving 10 bases not matched to a gene. Here the CDR3 reads CASSRGQGALSAEAFF. The DNA of the CDR3 is TGTGCCAGCAGCCGGGGACAGGGGGCGCTTAGTGCTGAAGCTTTCTTT.

The sample holds one count of this clone. The CDR3 spells CSGLGEANTGELFF. CDR3 DNA sequence: TGCAGCGGCCTGGGAGAGGCGAACACCGGGGAGCTGTTTTTT. The chain combines TRBV29-1 with TRBJ2-2, with D tentatively TRBD2 (5 bases). This CDR3 region has 14 residues. Trimming pared 7 bases from V and 0 bases from J, leaving 12 bases between. Looked up from germline, CDR1 is SQVTM and CDR2 is ANQGSEA.

In this sample, this clone turned up once. The genes are TRBV30 and TRBJ1-1; 9 nucleotides align to TRBD1. V was clipped by 1 base and J by 10 bases; unmatched bases: 7. The length of the CDR3 is 13 residues. The germline CDR1 and CDR2 sequences are GTSNPN and SVGIG (reference sequence). CDR3 sequence reads: CAWSAGQGGGAFF. The CDR3 coding sequence is TGTGCCTGGAGTGCGGGACAGGGAGGGGGAGCTTTCTTT.

The chain is built from TRBV5-4 and TRBJ2-3; perhaps TRBD2 as D (6 bases). V lost 2 bases and J 5 bases, leaving 9 bases between the germline ends. This CDR3 contains 13 residues. Germline V lookup: CDR1 SGHNT, CDR2 YYREEE (reference sequence). The DNA of the CDR3 is TGTGCCAGCAGCTTAGACGGGGGAGATACGCAGTATTTT. Amino acids: CASSLDGGDTQYF.

The chain has TRBV5-6 and TRBJ1-5; D is possibly TRBD1 (6 bases). Germline-derived CDR1 and CDR2 are SGHDT and YYEEEE. The CDR3 has 16 residues. The V and J ends lost 2 bases and 2 bases respectively, with 14 bases between them. CDR3 nucleotides: TGTGCCAGCAGCTTACAGGGTTACTTCGGCAATCAGCCCCAGCATTTT. Its translation is CASSLQGYFGNQPQHF.

There are a few counts of this clone. The chain links TRBV4-3 to TRBJ2-2; D is uncertain. Germline lookup yields CDR1 LGHNA and CDR2 YSLEER. V was trimmed by 1 base and J by 0 bases, leaving 9 bases between them. The CDR3 extends over 16 amino acids. CDR3 amino acids: CASSQGSVTNTGELFF. The CDR3 region has the DNA TGCGCCAGCAGCCAAGGCTCCGTCACGAACACCGGGGAGCTGTTTTTT.

As regards this clone: One end of the junction does not line up with germline, which may come from a read error. The chain uses TRBV5-1 and TRBJ2-5; 9 nucleotides agree with TRBD2. This CDR3 region has 15 residues. Germline V lookup: CDR1 SGHRS, CDR2 YFSETQ. CDR3 in amino acids: CAGRNSGGPQETQYF. CDR3 nucleotide sequence: TGCGCCGGCAGAAACAGCGGGGGGCCCCAAGAGACCCAGTACTTC.

The chain links TRBV10-3 to TRBJ2-2, with D possibly matching TRBD2 (6 bases). Germline CDR1 ENHRY, CDR2 SYGVKD. V was clipped by 6 bases and J by 2 bases, with 10 bases between them. The CDR3 covers 14 residues. The CDR3 nucleotides read TGTGCCATCAGAGGCGGGGATAACACCGGGGAGCTGTTTTTT. Translated, it gives CAIRGGDNTGELFF.

This rearrangement joins TRBV6-5 to TRBJ1-2, with 9 bases that match TRBD1. Germline trimming cut 7 bases from V and 5 bases from J; bases unmatched to any gene: 8. The germline CDR1 and CDR2 sequences are MNHEY and SVGAGI. The CDR3 is made up of 14 amino acids. Written as DNA, the CDR3 is TGTGCCAGCAATCGAGGGGACAGGGAATATGGCTACACCTTC. Translation gives CASNRGDREYGYTF.

The chain links TRBV7-6 to TRBJ2-7; 7 positions match TRBD2. This CDR3 is 16 amino acids long. CDR1 and CDR2 (germline): SGHVS, FNYEAQ. V was clipped by 5 bases and J by 0 bases; unmatched bases: 10. The CDR3 is CASSPGVGGSSYEQYF. The CDR3 bases are TGTGCCAGCAGCCCCGGGGTCGGGGGGAGCTCCTACGAGCAGTACTTC.

The chain links TRBV30 to TRBJ1-4; TRBD1 might be the D (6 bases). The V and J ends lost 2 bases and 8 bases respectively, with 15 bases between them. Germline V lookup: CDR1 GTSNPN, CDR2 SVGIG (reference sequence). This CDR3 contains 14 residues. CDR3 loop: CAWSLTGPAEKLFF. CDR3 DNA: TGTGCCTGGAGTCTTACAGGGCCCGCGGAAAAACTGTTTTTT.

The chain recombines TRBV4-1 with TRBJ1-4, with D possibly TRBD1 on 5 matching bases. This CDR3 comprises 15 residues. From germline, CDR1 is MGHRA and CDR2 YSYEKL. Trimming removed 3 bases from V and 8 bases from J, with 16 bases in between. The CDR3 DNA sequence: TGCGCCAGCAGCCACACCGGGACCCGCGGGGAAAAACTGTTTTTT. Protein sequence: CASSHTGTRGEKLFF.

V usage is TRBV5-1 and J usage is TRBJ2-7; 8 positions agree with TRBD2. From germline, CDR1 is SGHRS and CDR2 YFSETQ. The CDR3 totals 15 residues. J gave up 5 bases and V 3 bases, and 10 bases lay outside the gene matches. The CDR3 region is CASSYGLARRDEQYF. CDR3 sequence (DNA): TGCGCCAGCAGCTACGGACTAGCCCGGAGAGACGAGCAGTACTTC.

CDR3 sequence: CASSVGILWGYTF. CDR3 DNA: TGTGCCAGCAGCGTAGGCATACTGTGGGGCTACACCTTC. This sequence joins TRBV9 and TRBJ1-2; D is uncertain. The length of the CDR3 is 13 residues. Trimming removed 0 bases from V and 8 bases from J, with 11 bases in between. The germline gives CDR1 SGDLS, CDR2 YYNGEE.

This chain links TRBV13 with TRBJ2-1; 7 nucleotides match TRBD2. After removal of 4 bases from V and 2 bases from J, the junction contained 5 bases not matched to a gene. The CDR3 sequence is 15 residues long. Germline V gene data show CDR1 as PRHDT and CDR2 as FYEKMQ (reference sequence). CDR3 amino acids: CASSSTGLAYNEQFF. CDR3 in DNA: TGTGCCAGCAGCTCAACCGGACTAGCCTACAATGAGCAGTTCTTC.

V usage is TRBV30 and J usage is TRBJ2-3; D is possibly TRBD1 (7 bases). The germline CDR1 and CDR2 sequences are GTSNPN and SVGIG (reference sequence). The CDR3 contains 15 residues. V lost 7 bases to trimming and J lost 3 bases, with 20 bases between them. CDR3 region: CASKEVRGVTDTQYF. In nucleotides, the CDR3 is TGTGCCTCCAAAGAGGTCAGGGGGGTTACAGATACGCAGTATTTT.

This clone turned up a few times. The chain is built from TRBV5-4 and TRBJ2-1; perhaps TRBD2 as D (5 bases). Germline values: CDR1 SGHNT, CDR2 YYREEE (reference sequence). V dropped 3 bases and J dropped 10 bases, with 8 bases sitting between them. The CDR3 sequence is 11 residues long. CDR3 nucleotide sequence: TGTGCCAGCAGCTACCGGGGAGAGCAGTTCTTC. It yields the protein CASSYRGEQFF. The entire variable domain, with the rest obtained from reference TRBV5-4 and TRBJ2-1, is as follows: ETGVTQSPTHLIKTRGQQVTLRCSSQSGHNTVSWYQQALGQGPQFIFQYYREEENGRGNFPPRFSGLQFPNYSSELNVNALELDDSALYLCASSYRGEQFFGPGTRLTVL.

This chain joins TRBV2 and TRBJ2-2; 10 bases are shared with TRBD2. The CDR3 has 14 residues. With 7 bases clipped from V and 3 bases from J, the junction kept 2 bases outside the gene matches. CDR1 is SNHLY and CDR2 is FYNNEI in the germline V gene. CDR3 in DNA: TGTGCCAGCAAGAGCGGGGGGGACACCGGGGAGCTGTTTTTT. Residues: CASKSGGDTGELFF.